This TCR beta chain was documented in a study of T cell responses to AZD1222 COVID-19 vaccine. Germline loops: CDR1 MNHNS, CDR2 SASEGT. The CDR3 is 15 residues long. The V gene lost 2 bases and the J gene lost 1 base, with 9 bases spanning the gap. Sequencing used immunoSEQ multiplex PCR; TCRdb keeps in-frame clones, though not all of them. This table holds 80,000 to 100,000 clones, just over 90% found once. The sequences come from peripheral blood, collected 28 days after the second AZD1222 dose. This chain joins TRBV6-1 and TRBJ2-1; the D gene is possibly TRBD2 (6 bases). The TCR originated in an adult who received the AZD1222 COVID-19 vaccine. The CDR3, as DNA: TGTGCCAGCAGTGAAATGGAGGGGTCCTACAATGAGCAGTTCTTC. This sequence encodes CASSEMEGSYNEQFF.